This is a list of T cell receptor beta chains from one sample in a study of cytomegalovirus exposure and HLA in healthy donors. Method: immunoSEQ multiplex PCR; TCRdb's copy keeps in-frame clones and lacks some. Here the sample spans 130,000 to 150,000 clones, 77% being singletons. The sample consisted of PBMCs. The receptors were gathered from a woman between 45 and 65 years old in good health and CMV-seronegative. Both conserved end residues are part of each CDR3. The order of the fields is clone size, D gene, V gene, J gene, CDR3 length, CDR3 DNA, CDR3 protein. D genes are given only for firm matches. A clone size is listed for some rows: how often the clone was seen (once, few, many), or a class if it is expanded.

>.|.|TRBV19|TRBJ1-5|14
TGTGCCAGTAGCCCGAATACAAACATACAGCCCCAGCATTTT
CASSPNTNIQPQHF
>.|TRBD2|TRBV6-5|TRBJ2-1|15
TGTGCCAGCGGCTCCGGGACTACCGTATACAATGAGCAGTTCTTC
CASGSGTTVYNEQFF
>.|.|TRBV6-6|TRBJ2-3|15
TGTGCCAGCAGTCACCTCCTCTTGGAGGGAGATACGCAGTATTTT
CASSHLLLEGDTQYF
>.|TRBD1|TRBV11-2|TRBJ2-1|16
TGTGCCAGCAGCGCATCACCGGGACAGGGGTGGAATGAGCAGTTCTTC
CASSASPGQGWNEQFF
>.|.|TRBV14|TRBJ1-1|14
TGTGCCAGCAGCCAAGTGAGGGGGTACACTGAAGCTTTCTTT
CASSQVRGYTEAFF
>.|TRBD2|TRBV15|TRBJ2-3|18
TGTGCCACCAGCAGAGGTGCTGGGACTAGCGGGGGGGCAGATACGCAGTATTTT
CATSRGAGTSGGADTQYF
>.|.|TRBV9|TRBJ1-1|14
TGTGCCAGCAGCCTACACATTGGAGACACTGAAGCTTTCTTT
CASSLHIGDTEAFF
>once|TRBD2|TRBV7-2|TRBJ2-1|16
TGTGCCAGCAGCCAAGGGCGGGGGAGCTCCTACAATGAGCAGTTCTTC
CASSQGRGSSYNEQFF
>few|TRBD1|TRBV7-9|TRBJ1-2|14
TGTGCCAGCAAGGAACAGGGGGCTTACTATGGCTACACCTTC
CASKEQGAYYGYTF
>few|.|TRBV28|TRBJ2-1|12
TGTGCCAGCGGCGGGACGAAGGATGAGCAGTTCTTC
CASGGTKDEQFF
>.|TRBD2|TRBV30|TRBJ2-6|18
TGTGCCTGGAGTTTGAGCGGGGGGCCCTCCTCTGGGGCCAACGTCCTGACTTTC
CAWSLSGGPSSGANVLTF